This is a list of T cell receptor beta chains from one sample in a study of shared clonotypes between healthy human individuals. Libraries were prepared by immunoSEQ multiplex PCR; TCRdb keeps only in-frame clonotypes and omits some of them. Of around 620,000 clones listed, around 96% are singletons. Sequencing was performed on naive CD8+ T cells sorted from blood. Receptors were obtained from a woman under 40 in good health. Both conserved end residues are part of each CDR3. A D gene is named only where the DNA matches it firmly. Only some rows state a clone size, as once, few, many or a class for expanded clones.

d_gene | j_gene | len | abundance | v_gene | CDR3nt | CDR3aa
. | TRBJ1-4 | 15 | . | TRBV28 | TGTGCCAGCAGTTTCTATCGGGGTACTAATGAAAAACTGTTTTTT | CASSFYRGTNEKLFF
TRBD2 | TRBJ2-1 | 13 | . | TRBV27 | TGTGCCACCCTTAGACTAGCTATCAATGAGCAGTTCTTC | CATLRLAINEQFF
TRBD2 | TRBJ2-7 | 15 | . | TRBV11-2 | TGTGCCAGCAGCTACCCTAGCGGGAGTGTTTTAGTGCAGTACTTC | CASSYPSGSVLVQYF
. | TRBJ1-1 | 15 | . | TRBV4-1 | TGCGCCAGCAGCCCAGGGTCCGAGGGTAACACTGAAGCTTTTTTT | CASSPGSEGNTEAFF
. | TRBJ1-4 | 13 | few | TRBV30 | TGTGCCTGGAGTCTCGGCCCCAAGGAAAAACTGTTTTTT | CAWSLGPKEKLFF
TRBD1 | TRBJ2-7 | 15 | . | TRBV4-3 | TGCGCCAGCAGCCAGGGGGACAGGCCAACCTACGAGCAGTACTTC | CASSQGDRPTYEQYF
. | TRBJ1-1 | 12 | . | TRBV6-5 | TGTGCCAGCGGGTGGGGGGACACTGAAGCTTTCTTT | CASGWGDTEAFF
TRBD1 | TRBJ1-1 | 14 | . | TRBV13 | TGTGCCAGCAGCGCCGGGAGGGGACAGCCTGAAGCTTTCTTT | CASSAGRGQPEAFF
. | TRBJ2-7 | 16 | . | TRBV4-1 | TGCGCCAGCAGCCAAGATGACGGACACCAGTTCTACGAGCAGTACTTC | CASSQDDGHQFYEQYF
. | TRBJ1-2 | 12 | . | TRBV29-1 | TGCAGCGTTGAAGTGACCCTCTATGGCTACACCTTC | CSVEVTLYGYTF
. | TRBJ2-1 | 12 | . | TRBV21-1 | TGTGCCAGCAGTCGGACGCCCAATGAGCAGTTCTTC | CASSRTPNEQFF
. | TRBJ2-2 | 15 | . | TRBV6-6 | TGTGCCAGCAGTAACTTCTTACCCCCCACCGGGGAGCTGTTTTTT | CASSNFLPPTGELFF
. | TRBJ2-7 | 16 | . | TRBV6-4 | TGTGCCAGCAGTGACCCCTGGCCAGGATGTCCGGACGAGCAGTACTTC | CASSDPWPGCPDEQYF
. | TRBJ1-1 | 14 | . | TRBV11-2 | TGTGCCAGCAGCTTAGACAGGGTTGCGGCTGAAGCTTTCTTT | CASSLDRVAAEAFF
TRBD1 | TRBJ2-5 | 14 | . | TRBV7-9 | TGTGCCAGCAGCTTCCAGGGGGAACAAGAGACCCAGTACTTC | CASSFQGEQETQYF
. | TRBJ2-2 | 16 | once | TRBV7-9 | TGTGCCAGCAGCCCATCCATAAGGGGTGGGACCGGGGAGCTGTTTTTT | CASSPSIRGGTGELFF
. | TRBJ2-7 | 11 | . | TRBV28 | TGTGCCAGCAGCGACAACTACGAGCAGTACTTC | CASSDNYEQYF
. | TRBJ2-7 | 14 | . | TRBV4-1 | TGCGCCAGCAGCCAAGGACTATCCTCCTACGAGCAGTACTTC | CASSQGLSSYEQYF
. | TRBJ2-5 | 11 | . | TRBV11-1 | TGTGCCAGCAGCTTAGGAGAGACCCAGTACTTC | CASSLGETQYF
TRBD2 | TRBJ2-7 | 13 | . | TRBV2 | TGTGCCAGCACCTACAGCGGGAGCTACGAGCAGTACTTC | CASTYSGSYEQYF
. | TRBJ2-7 | 12 | . | TRBV28 | TGTGCCAGCAGTTTCGTCAGCTACGAGCAGTATTTC | CASSFVSYEQYF
. | TRBJ2-7 | 14 | . | TRBV19 | TGTGCCAGTAGTACGGGCCCCAATTACTACGAGCAGTACTTC | CASSTGPNYYEQYF
TRBD2 | TRBJ2-1 | 15 | . | TRBV7-3 | TGTGCCAGCAGCCGACTAGCGGGACCCTACAATGAGCAGTTCTTC | CASSRLAGPYNEQFF
. | TRBJ1-3 | 12 | few | TRBV13 | TGTGCCAGCAGCATCCCCGGAAACACCATATATTTT | CASSIPGNTIYF
. | TRBJ2-3 | 14 | . | TRBV28 | TGTGCCAGCAGTTTTAACCGCCCTTTCGATACGCAGTATTTT | CASSFNRPFDTQYF
. | TRBJ2-1 | 15 | . | TRBV11-2 | TGTGCCAGCAGCTTGGACGCGGGAACCTACAATGAGCAGTTCTTC | CASSLDAGTYNEQFF
. | TRBJ1-5 | 17 | . | TRBV19 | TGTGCCAGTAGTAGCGACAAGACCCGATATAGCAATCAGCCCCAGCATTTT | CASSSDKTRYSNQPQHF
. | TRBJ1-3 | 18 | . | TRBV28 | TGTGCCAGCAGTTCGCCTCTTCTCGACAGGATATCTGGAAACACCATATATTTT | CASSSPLLDRISGNTIYF
TRBD2 | TRBJ2-1 | 16 | . | TRBV14 | TGTGCCAGCAGCCCCTTCGGCGGCGGGAGGGGATATGAGCAGTTCTTC | CASSPFGGGRGYEQFF
. | TRBJ1-5 | 12 | . | TRBV5-8 | TGTGCCAGCAGCACCATGGGGCAGCCCCAGCATTTT | CASSTMGQPQHF
. | TRBJ2-7 | 14 | . | TRBV10-1 | TGCGCCAGCAGTGAACCGGGGCCCGAGAGCGAGCAGTACTTC | CASSEPGPESEQYF
. | TRBJ1-1 | 14 | . | TRBV7-9 | TGTGCCAGCAGCTTAACCGTCGTGGACAATGAAGCTTTCTTT | CASSLTVVDNEAFF
TRBD1 | TRBJ2-7 | 16 | . | TRBV6-5 | TGTGCCAGCAGTTACTCCCGGGACAGGGGGATCTACGAGCAGTACTTC | CASSYSRDRGIYEQYF
TRBD1 | TRBJ1-5 | 15 | . | TRBV27 | TGTGCCAGCAGTCCGGGGACAGGACTGAATCAGCCCCAGCATTTT | CASSPGTGLNQPQHF
. | TRBJ2-2 | 17 | . | TRBV27 | TGTGCCAGCAGTTCAGAAGGCCTAAACATAAACACCGGGGAGCTGTTTTTT | CASSSEGLNINTGELFF
. | TRBJ2-2 | 16 | . | TRBV19 | TGTGCCAGTAGTATCCCCCTAGGAGATGGCACCGGGGAGCTGTTTTTT | CASSIPLGDGTGELFF
. | TRBJ2-3 | 14 | . | TRBV27 | TGTGCCAGCAGGTACGGGATGGGCACAGATACGCAGTATTTT | CASRYGMGTDTQYF
TRBD1 | TRBJ1-5 | 14 | . | TRBV7-2 | TGTGCCAGCAGCCCGGACAGGACAATTCAGCCCCAGCATTTT | CASSPDRTIQPQHF
. | TRBJ2-6 | 15 | . | TRBV15 | TGTGCCACCAGCACCTCCAAGATACCGGCACACGTCCTGACTTTC | CATSTSKIPAHVLTF
. | TRBJ1-5 | 13 | . | TRBV30 | TGTGCCTGGGACTTGGGGAGGGATCAGCCCCAGCATTTT | CAWDLGRDQPQHF
TRBD1 | TRBJ1-2 | 13 | . | TRBV7-9 | TGTGCCAGCAGGGGGGACAGGGGCTATGGCTACACCTTC | CASRGDRGYGYTF
. | TRBJ1-5 | 14 | . | TRBV27 | TGTGCCAGCAGTACTAGGGGGAGCAATCAGCCCCAGCATTTT | CASSTRGSNQPQHF
. | TRBJ2-5 | 15 | . | TRBV4-1 | TGCGCCAGCAGCCTTGGACTTAGCGGCCAAGAGACCCAGTACTTC | CASSLGLSGQETQYF
TRBD2 | TRBJ2-3 | 16 | . | TRBV11-2 | TGTGCCAGCAGCCTCCGGACTAGCGGGAACACAGATACGCAGTATTTT | CASSLRTSGNTDTQYF
TRBD2 | TRBJ2-3 | 16 | . | TRBV7-8 | TGTGCCAGCAGCCACTGGGGACTAGCGGATGGAGTGACGCAGTATTTT | CASSHWGLADGVTQYF
TRBD2 | TRBJ2-1 | 13 | . | TRBV6-6 | TGTGCCAGCAGTTATGCGGGAGCCAATGAGCAGTTCTTC | CASSYAGANEQFF
. | TRBJ1-4 | 17 | . | TRBV4-1 | TGCGCCAGCAGCCAATGGGCGTCGGGTGCTATTAATGAAAAACTGTTTTTT | CASSQWASGAINEKLFF
TRBD1 | TRBJ2-7 | 14 | . | TRBV14 | TGTGCCAGCAGCCAAGGGACAGGCTCCTACGAGCAGTACTTC | CASSQGTGSYEQYF
. | TRBJ2-5 | 13 | . | TRBV5-4 | TGTGCCAGCAGCCCCGGGAGTGGAGAGACCCAGTACTTC | CASSPGSGETQYF
TRBD2 | TRBJ2-7 | 18 | . | TRBV2 | TGTGCCAGCAGTGAAGCGGGGTCGGTAGCGGGGAGCTCCTACGAGCAGTACTTC | CASSEAGSVAGSSYEQYF
. | TRBJ2-3 | 16 | . | TRBV9 | TGTGCCAGCAGCCCATCCAAAGGCGGGTTCACAGATACGCAGTATTTT | CASSPSKGGFTDTQYF
TRBD1 | TRBJ1-2 | 12 | . | TRBV5-4 | TGTGCCAGCAGCCAATGGGACAGGGAGTGCACCTTC | CASSQWDRECTF
. | TRBJ2-3 | 15 | once | TRBV25-1 | TGTGCCAGCAAAAGTCGCGAATTTAGCACAGATACGCAGTATTTT | CASKSREFSTDTQYF
TRBD2 | TRBJ2-7 | 15 | . | TRBV9 | TGTGCCAGCAGCCCACTCGGGGCGGGAGGGCCCGAGCAGTACTTC | CASSPLGAGGPEQYF
. | TRBJ2-7 | 11 | . | TRBV5-6 | TGTGCCAGCAGCTTCGGGGGCGAGCAGTACTTC | CASSFGGEQYF
. | TRBJ1-1 | 14 | . | TRBV9 | TGTGCCAGCAGCGCCGGGACGGCGAACACTGAAGCTTTCTTT | CASSAGTANTEAFF
. | TRBJ1-3 | 12 | . | TRBV7-9 | TGTGCCAGCAGCTACGGTGGAAACACCATATATTTT | CASSYGGNTIYF
. | TRBJ2-5 | 13 | once | TRBV28 | TGTGCCAGCAGTTTAGTTGGCGAAGAGACCCAGTACTTC | CASSLVGEETQYF
TRBD2 | TRBJ2-1 | 16 | . | TRBV9 | TGTGCCAGCAGCGTAGTCCCGGGAGGGATAGAAGATGAGCAGTTCTTC | CASSVVPGGIEDEQFF